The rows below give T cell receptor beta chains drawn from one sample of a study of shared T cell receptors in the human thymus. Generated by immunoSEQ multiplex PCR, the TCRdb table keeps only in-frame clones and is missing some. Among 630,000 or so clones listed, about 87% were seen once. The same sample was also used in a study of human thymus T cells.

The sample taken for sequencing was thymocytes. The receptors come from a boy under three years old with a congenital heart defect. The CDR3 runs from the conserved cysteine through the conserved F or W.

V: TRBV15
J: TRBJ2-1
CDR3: CATSSPGLAAASPLYNEQFF

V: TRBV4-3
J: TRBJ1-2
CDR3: CASSHETGMEAYGYTF

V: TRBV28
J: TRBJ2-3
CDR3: CASRIAGCHTDTQYF

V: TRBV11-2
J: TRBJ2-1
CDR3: CASSPTRLTVGPNEQFF

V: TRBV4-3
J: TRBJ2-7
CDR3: CASSQGVGLIPYEQYF

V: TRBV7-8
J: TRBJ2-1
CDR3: CASSSFGWQGNEQFF

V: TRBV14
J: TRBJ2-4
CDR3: CASSPHNYDRGKNIQYF

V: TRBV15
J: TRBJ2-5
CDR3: CATSRVVDRGHGETQYF

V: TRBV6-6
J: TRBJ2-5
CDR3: CASSYAPKRQETQYF

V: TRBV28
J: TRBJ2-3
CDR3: CASRLYPGDTQYF

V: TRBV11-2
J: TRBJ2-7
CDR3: CASSFYPGQNYEQYF

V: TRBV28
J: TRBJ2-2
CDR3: CASSFEGGQGVSGELFF

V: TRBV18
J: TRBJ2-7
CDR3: CASSALVRDRSYEQYF

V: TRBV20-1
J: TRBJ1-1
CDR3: CSAGGGSEAFF

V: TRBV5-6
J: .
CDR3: CASSLGQGGPYEQYF

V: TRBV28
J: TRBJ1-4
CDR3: CARMGQWGEKLFF

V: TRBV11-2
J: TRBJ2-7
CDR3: CASSPRAGGIYEQYF

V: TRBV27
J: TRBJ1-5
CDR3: CASSDRVNQPQHF

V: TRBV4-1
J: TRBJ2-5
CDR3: CASSQSSPSGKYQETQYF

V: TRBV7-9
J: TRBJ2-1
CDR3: CASIRESYNEQFF

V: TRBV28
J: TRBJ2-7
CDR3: CASSFPQGRRPYEQYF

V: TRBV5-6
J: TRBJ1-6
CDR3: CASSLWGRGNSPLHF

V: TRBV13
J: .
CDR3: CASSLTDRPTYEQYF

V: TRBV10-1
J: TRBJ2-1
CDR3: CASSNTGLHSYNEQFF

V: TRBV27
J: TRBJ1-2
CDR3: CASRRWGSVGYGYTF

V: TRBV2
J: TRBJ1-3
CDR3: CASSARSGNTIYF

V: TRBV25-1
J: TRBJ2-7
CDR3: CASSDPLAREQYF

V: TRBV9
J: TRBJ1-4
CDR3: CASSVQGGDEKLFF

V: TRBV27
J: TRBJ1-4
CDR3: CASSLGVRGTEKLFF

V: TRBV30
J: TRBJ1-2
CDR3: CAWSGQPNYGYTF

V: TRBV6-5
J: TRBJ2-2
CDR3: CASSYGLAGTGELFF

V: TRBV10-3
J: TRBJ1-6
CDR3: CAISEGGTGNSPLHF

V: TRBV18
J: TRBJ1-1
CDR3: CASSPGRGTEAFF

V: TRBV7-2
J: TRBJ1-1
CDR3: CASSLKDSEAFF

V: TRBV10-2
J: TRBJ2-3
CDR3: CASSEAGQKNTQYF

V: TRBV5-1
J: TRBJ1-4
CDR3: CASSSKPGDNSEKLFF

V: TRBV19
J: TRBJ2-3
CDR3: CASKTSGLTDTQYF

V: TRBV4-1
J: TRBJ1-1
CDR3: CASSQGRRRGPTEAFF

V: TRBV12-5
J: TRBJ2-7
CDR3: CASGPLAATGAYEQYF

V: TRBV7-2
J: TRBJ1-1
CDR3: CASSLVGGINTEAFF

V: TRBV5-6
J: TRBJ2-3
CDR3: CASSLATLTDTQYF